This T cell receptor (beta chain) is drawn from a study of CD4+ T cells in melanoma. Repertoires were generated with immunoSEQ multiplex PCR, while TCRdb's copy carries only in-frame clones and drops some. The data show roughly 150,000 clones, about nine tenths seen once. Whole-study findings and limits: A reported correlation linked neoantigen-specific CD4+ T cells to CD8+, macrophage and B cell function.

Germline CDR1 SGDLS, CDR2 YYNGEE. J was trimmed by 2 bases and V by 3 bases; bases with no gene match: 9. This CDR3 is 18 amino acids long. As concerns this clone: The antigen is unknown.

The chain is built from TRBV9 and TRBJ2-2; 11 bases fit TRBD2. The clonotype was recovered from a human donor with melanoma. The CDR3 sequence: CASSAIAGGGPNTGELFF. For the CDR3, the DNA is TGTGCCAGCAGCGCAATAGCGGGGGGGGGCCCTAACACCGGGGAGCTGTTTTTT.